The clone carrying this T cell receptor beta chain showed up many times. Its antigen is unknown. Germline V gene sequence: CDR1 SGHKS, CDR2 YYEKEE (reference sequence). Trimming pared 0 bases from V and 1 base from J, leaving 7 bases between. This CDR3 has 15 residues. This sample was included in a study of blood T cells in healthy people across ages. The second PCR ran about 6 to 12 cycles with a sample-barcoded 5' primer and J-beta primers. TCRdb re-called the 5' RACE reads with MiXCR, one entry per CDR3 protein. The table shows about 1,500,000 distinct CDR3 sequences, with over 25% occurring only once. Whole-study results and caveats: Diversity was estimated from one million T cells, and these estimates were considered underestimates.

The chain is built from TRBV5-5 and TRBJ1-4; D not certain. The receptor's source is a woman younger than 45 in good health. The sequenced sample consisted of blood. The CDR3, as DNA: TGTGCCAGCAGCTTGGTACGGGGAACTAATGAAAAACTGTTTTTT. This translates into CASSLVRGTNEKLFF.